The source of this T cell receptor beta chain is a study of beta chain features in type 1 diabetes. The entirety of the isolated RNA underwent reverse transcription, so expressed TCRB transcripts were sequenced. Sequencing was performed with immunoSEQ multiplex PCR; in TCRdb, only in-frame clones are kept and a portion is missing. The table shows under 900,000 clones, with roughly 15% occurring only once. A note on this clone: Its specificity is not known.

In germline, CDR1 is SNHLY, CDR2 FYNNEI. Between the trimmed V and J ends, which lost 4 bases and 4 bases, there was a span of 11 bases. CDR3 length: 15 amino acids. Broader study findings: Across all four CD4+ subsets, people with type 1 diabetes showed modestly shorter TCRB CDR3s.

The sample was naive CD4+ T cells from blood. The receptor's source is a woman under 30 in good health. The chain recombines TRBV2 with TRBJ2-6; D not resolved. The CDR3 region is CASSVSQAGANVLTF. CDR3 coding DNA: TGTGCCAGCAGTGTTTCGCAGGCCGGGGCCAACGTCCTGACTTTC.